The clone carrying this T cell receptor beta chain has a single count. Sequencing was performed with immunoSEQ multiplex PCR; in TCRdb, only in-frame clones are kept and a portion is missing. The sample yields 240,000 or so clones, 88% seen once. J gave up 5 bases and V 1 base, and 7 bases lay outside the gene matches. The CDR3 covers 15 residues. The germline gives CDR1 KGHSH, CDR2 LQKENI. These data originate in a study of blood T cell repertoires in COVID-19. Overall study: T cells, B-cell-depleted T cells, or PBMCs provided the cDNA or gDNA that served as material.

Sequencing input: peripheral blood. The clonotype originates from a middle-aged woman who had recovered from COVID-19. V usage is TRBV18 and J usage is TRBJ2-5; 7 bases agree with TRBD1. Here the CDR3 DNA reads TGTGCCAGCTCACCACGACAGGGTCTTGAGGAGACCCAGTACTTC. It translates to CASSPRQGLEETQYF.